The sequence of this TCR beta chain was determined in a study of vaccination and CD4 T cells after COVID-19 (dated by TCRdb to the early 2020s). Regarding the complete study: Every convalescent patient had a positive nasal swab PCR test for SARS-CoV-2, with mild disease in eight to ten patients and severe disease in one. The spike-specific CD4+ TCR repertoire was compared before and after mRNA vaccination in approximately 9 COVID-19 convalescent patients and a handful of infection-naive healthy vaccine recipients. The convalescent cohort included six males and four females, with two Hispanic individuals, seven Caucasians, two Asians and one multiracial person. As controls, cultures received a CEFX viral epitope pool (the positive control), an HIV-1 Nef peptide pool (the negative control), or no peptide at all. Post-COVID blood samples from convalescent patients were collected a median of around 100 days after diagnosis, with a range of 35 to 161 days. The cultures were stimulated with overlapping spike peptide pools from SARS-CoV-2 and from the common cold coronaviruses HCoV-NL63, HCoV-OC43 and HCoV-229E. The time from the second vaccine dose to post-vaccine blood sampling had a median of around 72 days and ranged from about 12 to 250 days. Participants got two doses of the Pfizer-BioNTech BNT162b2 vaccine (n=8) or two doses of the Moderna mRNA-1273 vaccine (n=2). Here is what the overall study found, with its caveats: Only a relatively small number of convalescent patients were included in the study, and early timepoints following natural infection were not analyzed. Of the vaccine-specific clones in convalescent patients, 304 of 307, or nearly all, reacted only to SARS-CoV-2 spike and did not cross-react with common cold coronaviruses. Among convalescent patients, a median about 87% of the SARS-CoV-2-reactive clones seen after vaccination appeared only after vaccination, which suggests priming specific to the vaccine. The median count of SARS-CoV-2-reactive clonotypes went up from 20 to 25 after infection to a few dozen after vaccination, although the change was not significant.

This specimen's treatment or condition label, interpreted: approximately 11-day PBMC culture with coronavirus spike peptide pools or control peptides (ViraFEST assay). The ViraFEST assay, used in the study, expanded antigen-specific T cells with peptide pools and then identified the expanded clonotypes through TCR sequencing. Positive SARS-CoV-2 PCR tests in the convalescent patients dated from March to December 2020, before Alpha, Beta and Delta variants emerged in the United States. Each well held 2 million or so PBMCs cultured in IMDM containing roughly 5.4% human AB serum and approximately 9.1 IU/ml IL-2, with roughly 9.2 ug/ml peptide pools added. Half of the culture medium was replaced with fresh IL-2-containing medium on days 3 and 7. After nine to eleven days of culture, CD4+ T cells were isolated by negative selection with the EasySep CD4+ T cell isolation kit. PBMCs were separated from whole blood using Ficoll-Paque Plus gradient centrifugation and then either used fresh or cryopreserved at -140C. In general, triplicate wells were set up for every culture condition.

Libraries were constructed by PCR. At the Johns Hopkins FTIC core, DNA from the cultured CD4+ T cells underwent TCR sequencing with the Oncomine TCR Beta short-read assay. The QIAamp micro DNA kit was used to extract genomic DNA from the cultured CD4+ T cells. Oncomine TCR Beta libraries from cultured CD4+ T cells were pooled using unique dual indexes and sequenced on an Illumina iSeq 100. Per the authors' processing: Non-productive sequences were filtered out, and CDR3s that did not start with C, did not end with F or W, or were shorter than 7 amino acids were discarded. The MANAFEST web application identified antigen-specific clonotypes by comparing peptide-stimulated wells against reference wells and other culture wells. For a clone to be called positive, the clone needed an FDR below 0.05, an odds ratio above 5, and a productive frequency above 0.1% in at least two of three replicate wells. A clonotype was classed as cross-reactive if the clonotype showed significant expansion both in SARS-CoV-2 spike wells and in at least one common cold coronavirus spike condition. CDR3 homology was assessed with Levenshtein distances (stringdist) and unrooted phylogenetic trees (ape) in R version 3.6.1. TCRdb trimmed the raw reads at Q25, called clones with MiXCR and kept productive beta chains. For every CDR3 protein sequence, its rows merge into one entry that carries the most common genes and DNA. TCRdb, rather than the study authors, made the V and J calls. This sample comprises roughly 9,700 distinct CDR3 sequences, approximately 59% of them detected only once. The ten top clones hold 27% of the sample.

At the junction V is shortened by 0 bases and J by 0 bases; bases outside the gene matches: 9. From the cysteine up to the phenylalanine, the CDR3 has a length of 18 residues. Just the 54-base CDR3 DNA is kept, in frame starting at base 1. From the germline V gene, CDR1 is SGHRS and CDR2 is YFSETQ. A word on this clonotype: This receptor's antigen is unknown. One base away there is no much larger clone; base qualities are not given.

The source of this sequence is a human donor who had recovered from COVID-19. The chain is assembled from TRBV5-1 and TRBJ2-1; TRBD2 aligns with 7 central bases. Specimen: CD4+ T cells from blood, cultured in vitro. The CDR3 corresponds to CASSLVRPGGSSYNEQFF. Here is the DNA: TGCGCCAGCAGCTTGGTCCGTCCTGGCGGGAGCTCCTACAATGAGCAGTTCTTC.